The 14 T cell receptor beta chains listed next were all sequenced from one sample in a study of beta chain features in type 1 diabetes. General study points: Shorter TCRB CDR3s, moderately but significantly so, marked every one of the four CD4+ subsets in Type 1 diabetes patients.

Investigators reverse transcribed all isolated RNA, so they sequenced expressed TCRB transcripts. Data came from immunoSEQ multiplex PCR; TCRdb stores just in-frame clones and leaves some out. This table has over 120,000 clones, about 12% appearing once. These TCRs are of unknown antigen specificity. The sample was central memory CD4+ T cells from blood. Receptors originate from a man younger than 35 with type 1 diabetes.

The gene calls are TRBV5-6 and TRBJ1-4; D is perhaps TRBD1 (5 bases). The CDR3 consists of 13 residues. The ends were cut back, 3 bases at V and 8 bases at J, with 11 bases in the middle. Germline CDR1 SGHDT, CDR2 YYEEEE. The CDR3, as DNA: TGTGCCAGCAGCTGGGGACGGGGCGAAAAACTGTTTTTT. Protein: CASSWGRGEKLFF. The full variable domain, its missing parts supplied by reference TRBV5-6 and TRBJ1-4, is DAGVTQSPTHLIKTRGQQVTLRCSPKSGHDTVSWYQQALGQGPQFIFQYYEEEERQRGNFPDRFSGHQFPNYSSELNVNALLLGDSALYLCASSWGRGEKLFFGSGTQLSVL.

The sample holds one count of this clone. V gene TRBV7-2 combines with J gene TRBJ2-2, with no clear D. The CDR3 extends over 17 amino acids. In germline, CDR1 is SGHTA, CDR2 FQGNSA. Deletions cut 1 base from V and 4 bases from J, with 16 bases between. CDR3 region: CASSLDRISVLTGELFF. In DNA form, the CDR3 reads TGTGCCAGCAGCTTAGATCGGATAAGCGTTCTCACCGGGGAGCTGTTTTTT.

There are a few counts of this clone. Its ends do not fully match the called genes, so a read error is possible. The chain has TRBV20-1 and TRBJ1-2; D not certain. This CDR3 is 11 amino acids long. In germline, CDR1 is DFQATT, CDR2 SNEGSKA (reference sequence). CDR3 in amino acids: CSAREGRKHSF. CDR3 DNA sequence: TGCAGTGCTAGAGAAGGCAGGAAGCATTCCTTC.

In its sample, this clone was seen a few times. The V call is TRBV28, the J call TRBJ2-5; TRBD2 agrees at 10 bases. Germline-derived CDR1 and CDR2 are MDHEN and SYDVKM. The CDR3 contains 14 residues. The V gene end was trimmed by 6 bases and the J gene end by 4 bases; junction bases not matched to a gene: 5. Here the CDR3 reads CASSQRGGLETQYF. CDR3 DNA: TGTGCCAGCAGCCAGCGGGGGGGCTTAGAGACCCAGTACTTC.

This chain uses TRBV15 with TRBJ1-1; D call uncertain. V was clipped by 1 base and J by 5 bases, with 14 bases between them. The length of the CDR3 is 15 residues. Germline assignment: CDR1 LNHNV and CDR2 YYDKDF (reference sequence). The CDR3 reads CATSRGGRVRTEAFF. CDR3 DNA sequence: TGTGCCACCAGCAGAGGAGGGAGGGTTAGAACTGAAGCTTTCTTT.

A few counts support this clone. The chain has TRBV27 and TRBJ1-1, with D maybe TRBD1 (5 bases). The CDR3 spans 14 residues. The germline V gene has CDR1 MNHEY and CDR2 SMNVEV (reference sequence). V lost 8 bases and J 0 bases, leaving 13 bases between the germline ends. Written as DNA, the CDR3 is TGTGCCAGCGGTGTGAGACAGTTGAACACTGAAGCTTTCTTT. Translation gives CASGVRQLNTEAFF.

In this sample, this clone turned up a few times. V and J are TRBV30 and TRBJ1-1; D uncertain. Per the germline V gene, CDR1 is GTSNPN and CDR2 is SVGIG (reference sequence). The CDR3 is 13 amino acids. The V end was cut by 7 bases, the J end by 0 bases, with 12 bases between. CDR3 coding DNA: TGTGCCTTGGAGAGGCGGATGAACACTGAAGCTTTCTTT. It yields the protein CALERRMNTEAFF.

The chain links TRBV20-1 to TRBJ1-2, with TRBD1 as a possible D gene (5 bases). This CDR3 spans 11 amino acids. Germline V gene data show CDR1 as DFQATT and CDR2 as SNEGSKA (reference sequence). The CDR3 reads CSPHQGYGYTF. CDR3 nucleotides: TGCAGCCCCCACCAGGGATATGGCTACACCTTC.

This rearrangement joins TRBV7-9 to TRBJ2-3; D is unclear. CDR3 length: 16 amino acids. Germline CDR1 reads SEHNR; CDR2 reads FQNEAQ (reference sequence). Trimming cost V 1 base and J 2 bases, with 13 bases left between them. The CDR3 nucleotides read TGTGCCAGCAGCTTAGGGGCGTCGCAGACCACAGATACGCAGTATTTT. Translating it yields CASSLGASQTTDTQYF.

The sample holds one count of this clone. The chain links TRBV9 to TRBJ1-1; D is ambiguous. Germline V gene sequence: CDR1 SGDLS, CDR2 YYNGEE. Trimming took 0 bases from V and 0 from J, leaving 9 bases between them. This CDR3 comprises 15 residues. DNA of the CDR3: TGTGCCAGCAGCGTAGATTCTGGGATGAACACTGAAGCTTTCTTT. This encodes CASSVDSGMNTEAFF.

CDR3 amino acids: CATARQENTGELFF. CDR3 nucleotides: TGTGCCACCGCTAGACAGGAGAACACCGGGGAGCTGTTTTTT. V and J are TRBV19 and TRBJ2-2; D might be TRBD1 (6 bases). Trimming stripped 10 bases from V and 1 base from J, with 13 bases between. Per germline, CDR1 LNHDA and CDR2 SQIVND (reference sequence). CDR3 length equals 14 residues.

This clone was seen a few times. V is TRBV25-1 and J is TRBJ2-1, with D maybe TRBD1 (5 bases). CDR3 length: 15 amino acids. In germline, CDR1 is MGHDK, CDR2 SYGVNS. V lost 3 bases, J lost 7 bases, and 16 bases lay in between. The CDR3: CASSDWQGLGNEQFF. Here the CDR3 DNA reads TGTGCCAGCAGTGATTGGCAGGGTCTGGGAAATGAGCAGTTCTTC. The complete variable domain, with remaining parts taken from reference TRBV25-1 and TRBJ2-1, reads EADIYQTPRYLVIGTGKKITLECSQTMGHDKMYWYQQDPGMELHLIHYSYGVNSTEKGDLSSESTVSRIRTEHFPLTLESARPSHTSQYLCASSDWQGLGNEQFFGPGTRLTVL.

This clone was counted between two and nine times. The CDR3 region has the DNA TGTGCCTGGACCCCACTAGCGGGGGGGCCAGATACGCAGTATTTT. Amino acid sequence: CAWTPLAGGPDTQYF. The V gene is TRBV30, the J gene TRBJ2-3, with 13 bases matching TRBD2. Germline CDR1 GTSNPN, CDR2 SVGIG (reference sequence). The CDR3 extends over 15 amino acids. V lost 4 bases, J lost 4 bases, and 5 bases stayed unmatched.

The V gene is TRBV27, the J gene TRBJ1-2, with TRBD1 matching 10 bases. The germline V gene encodes CDR1 MNHEY and CDR2 SMNVEV (reference sequence). Trimming cost V 5 bases and J 6 bases; bases outside gene matches: 3. The CDR3 is 13 residues long. Here the CDR3 DNA reads TGTGCCAGCAGTCCTGACAGGGGGCATGGCTACACCTTC. It is translated as CASSPDRGHGYTF.